Sequencing of this T cell receptor beta chain was carried out in a study of T cell changes during pregnancy in multiple sclerosis. Sequencing used immunoSEQ multiplex PCR; TCRdb keeps in-frame clones, though not all of them. Found here are about 130,000 clones, about 95% of them singletons; the top ten hold 0.44%. The CDR3 runs to 15 residues. Germline trimming cut 4 bases from V and 5 bases from J; bases unmatched to any gene: 10. CDR1 is MDHEN and CDR2 is SYDVKM in the germline V gene. The receptor was derived from a female donor with multiple sclerosis, enrolled in a pregnancy study. This chain connects TRBV28 to TRBJ1-2; 7 bases match TRBD1. Sample: peripheral blood, taken after pregnancy. The CDR3 loop is CASSSTGDFRYGYTF. In DNA form, the CDR3 reads TGTGCCAGCAGTTCCACAGGGGATTTCCGGTATGGCTACACCTTC.